This T cell receptor (beta chain) was observed in a study of T-cell reconstitution after alpha-beta-depleted transplantation in children (dated by TCRdb to 2015 to 2016). A note on the overall study: Using TCR repertoire profiling, the study followed T-cell immune reconstitution in a quantitative way in children after TCRalphabeta/CD19-depleted allogeneic hematopoietic cell transplantation.

What the study reported, not specific to this receptor: Hyperexpanded clone frequencies declined over subsequent months; after one year, T-cell counts and TCRbeta diversity were mostly attributed to newly produced T cells. In some patients, the high TCRbeta diversity seen at day 60 was put down to recipient T cells and intrathymic progenitors that had survived conditioning. About two months after transplant, the apparently early recovery of alphabetaT-cell counts reportedly depended on just several hundred clones that had expanded rapidly and came from non-depleted graft cells.

To prepare the library, PCR was applied. Sequencing used an Illumina HiSeq 2500. TCR libraries were prepared with molecular barcoding, using unique molecular identifiers to normalize TCRbeta repertoire quantification. TCRdb applied fastp at Q25 and MiXCR to the public reads, then kept only in-frame beta chains. Identical CDR3 protein sequences are pooled into one entry, listed with their most common genes and DNA. The sample table records hundreds of thousands of distinct CDR3 sequences; just under 8.5% of these occur just once. Of the sample, roughly 6% falls within the top ten clones. Of note for this clonotype: Its antigen specificity is not known. Since a much larger clone is just one base distant, this may be a read error.

Reading the label with the study, this specimen's treatment or condition is: allogeneic hematopoietic cell transplantation with graft depleted of TCRalphabeta T cells and CD19 B cells. The transplant recipients were children given TCRalphabeta/CD19-depleted allogeneic hematopoietic cell grafts. The CDR3 goes from the cysteine to the phenylalanine over 18 residues. The retained sequence is limited to the CDR3, 54 bases, with the frame set at the first base. The sample consisted of PBMCs, mostly from graft donor cells, taken 180 days after TCRalphabeta/CD19-depleted stem cell transplant. The receptor was derived from a male patient between 10 and 17 years old who had a stem cell transplant for acute lymphoblastic leukemia, so the T cells may come from the graft donor. In this chain, TRBV12-3 or TRBV12-4 is recombined with TRBJ1-4; confidence is insufficient to name the D gene. The encoded CDR3 is CACSRVAPHLRTNEKLFF. The DNA sequence is as follows: TGTGCCTGCAGTCGCGTAGCTCCTCACCTGAGGACTAATGAAAAACTGTTTTTT.